This T cell receptor (beta chain) originates from a study of preoperative IRX-2 immunotherapy in early breast cancer. Treatment reported: preoperative locoregional IRX-2 cytokine immunotherapy. Samples came from a phase Ib trial of preoperative locoregional IRX-2 cytokine immunotherapy. V gave up 6 bases and J gave up 6 bases, with 15 bases separating them. Germline-derived CDR1 and CDR2 are SSHAT and FNYEAQ (reference sequence). This CDR3 spans 15 amino acids. This clone was picked up one time. Assay: immunoSEQ multiplex PCR; the TCRdb copy retains only in-frame clones and omits some. The sample carries tens of thousands of clones, approximately 80% recorded once.

The starting material was lymph node tissue, obtained after IRX-2 immunotherapy. The rearrangement joins TRBV7-7 to TRBJ1-6; D remains ambiguous. The receptor comes from a human donor with breast cancer. In DNA form, the CDR3 reads TGTGCCAGCAGACTTAGCGCGGGAGGTAATTCACCCCTCCACTTT. Residues: CASRLSAGGNSPLHF.